This T cell receptor beta chain was recorded in a study of tumor and adjacent non-tumor tissue in lung cancer. Three rounds of nested PCR, following a modified ARM-PCR protocol, produced the TCRbeta library. MiXCR, run by TCRdb on the multiplex PCR reads, gives a single entry per CDR3 protein. The table has roughly 120,000 distinct CDR3 sequences, approximately 87% seen once. Points from the study as a whole: TCR diversity was significantly greater in tumor than normal lung tissue.

This sample's RNA came from whole unsorted tissue. Of note for this clonotype: Antigen unknown. This CDR3 fails to terminate in the conserved phenylalanine or tryptophan, so it likely reflects a read error.

The V and J ends lost 0 bases and 0 bases, in that order; junction bases with no gene match: 7. Germline CDR1 DFQATT, CDR2 SNEGSKA (reference sequence). The CDR3 is 16 amino acids. This sequence was found in a man aged 70 or older with non-small cell lung cancer. Sequencing input: lung tumor tissue. This chain connects TRBV20-1 to TRBJ2-5; 7 bases agree with TRBD1. The CDR3 is CSARDGRQGDQETQYI. The CDR3 DNA is TGCAGTGCTAGAGATGGGAGACAGGGAGACCAAGAGACCCAGTACATC.